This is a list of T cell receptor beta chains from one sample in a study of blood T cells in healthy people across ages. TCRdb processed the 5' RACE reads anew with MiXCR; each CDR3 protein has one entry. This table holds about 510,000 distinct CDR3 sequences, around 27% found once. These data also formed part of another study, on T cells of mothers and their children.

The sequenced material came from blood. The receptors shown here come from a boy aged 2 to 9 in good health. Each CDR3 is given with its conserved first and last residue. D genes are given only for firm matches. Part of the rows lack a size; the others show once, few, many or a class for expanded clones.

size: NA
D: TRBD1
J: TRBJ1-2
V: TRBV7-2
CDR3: CASSSRETGGQYGYTF
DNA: TGTGCCAGCAGCTCCAGAGAGACAGGGGGCCAGTATGGCTACACCTTC

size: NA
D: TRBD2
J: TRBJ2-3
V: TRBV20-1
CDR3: CSAAPASGGTDTQYF
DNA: TGCAGTGCAGCGCCAGCTAGCGGGGGAACAGATACGCAGTATTTT

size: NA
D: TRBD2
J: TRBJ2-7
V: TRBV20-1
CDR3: CSASLGTSGIFYEQYF
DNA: TGCAGTGCCAGCCTTGGGACTAGCGGGATTTTCTACGAGCAGTACTTC

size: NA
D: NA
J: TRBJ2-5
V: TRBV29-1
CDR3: CSVATSQETQYF
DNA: TGCAGCGTTGCGACTAGTCAGGAGACCCAGTACTTC

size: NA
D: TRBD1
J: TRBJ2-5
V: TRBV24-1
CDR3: CATSDGQGHETQYF
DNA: TGTGCCACCAGTGACGGACAGGGTCATGAGACCCAGTACTTC

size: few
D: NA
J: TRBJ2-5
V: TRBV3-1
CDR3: CASSPGGMETQYF
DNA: TGTGCCAGCAGCCCAGGAGGGATGGAGACCCAGTACTTC

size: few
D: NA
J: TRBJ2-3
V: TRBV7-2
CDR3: CASSLVGSGDTQCF
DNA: TGTGCCAGCAGCTTAGTCGGCTCAGGGGATACGCAGTGTTTT

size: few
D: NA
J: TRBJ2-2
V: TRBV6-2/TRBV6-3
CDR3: CASSTPHGELFF
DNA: TGTGCCAGCAGTACCCCCCACGGGGAGCTGTTTTTT

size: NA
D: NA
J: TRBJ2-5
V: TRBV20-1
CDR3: CSASGGPVGETQYF
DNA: TGCAGTGCTAGCGGGGGGCCAGTTGGGGAGACCCAGTACTTC

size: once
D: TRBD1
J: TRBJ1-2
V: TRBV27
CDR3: CASSLEQGAHYGYTF
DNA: TGTGCCAGCAGTTTGGAACAGGGGGCCCACTATGGCTACACCTTC

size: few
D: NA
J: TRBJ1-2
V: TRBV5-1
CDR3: CASSSDPRGPYGYTF
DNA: TGCGCCAGCAGCTCCGACCCGCGGGGCCCCTATGGCTACACCTTC

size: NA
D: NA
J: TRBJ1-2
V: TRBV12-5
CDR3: CASGYPGDLYGYTF
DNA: TGTGCTAGTGGCTACCCCGGTGACCTCTATGGCTACACCTTC

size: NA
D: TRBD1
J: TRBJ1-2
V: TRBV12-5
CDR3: CASGLGTGLNYGYTF
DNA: TGTGCTAGTGGTTTGGGGACAGGGCTTAACTATGGCTACACCTTC

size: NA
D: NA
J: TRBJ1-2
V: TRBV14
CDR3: CASSQGANYGYTF
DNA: TGTGCCAGCAGCCAAGGAGCTAACTATGGCTACACCTTC

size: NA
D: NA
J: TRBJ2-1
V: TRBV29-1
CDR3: CSVEEGPGLPYNEQFF
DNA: TGCAGCGTTGAAGAAGGACCCGGACTACCTTACAATGAGCAGTTCTTC

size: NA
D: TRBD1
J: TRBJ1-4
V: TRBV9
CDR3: CASRLTGGNEKLFF
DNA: TGTGCCAGCAGATTGACAGGGGGCAATGAAAAACTGTTTTTT

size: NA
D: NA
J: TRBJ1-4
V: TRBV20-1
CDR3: CSVARGPTNEKLFF
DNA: TGCAGTGTAGCGCGGGGCCCAACTAATGAAAAACTGTTTTTT

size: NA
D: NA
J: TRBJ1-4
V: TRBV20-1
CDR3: CSAGTPFNEKLFF
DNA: TGCAGTGCTGGGACACCGTTTAACGAAAAACTGTTTTTT

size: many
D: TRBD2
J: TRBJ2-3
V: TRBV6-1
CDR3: CASSQTRLAVTNTDTDTQYF
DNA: TGTGCCAGCAGCCAAACCAGACTAGCGGTAACCAATACCGACACAGATACGCAGTATTTT

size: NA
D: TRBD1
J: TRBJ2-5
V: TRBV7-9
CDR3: CASRPGQEETQYF
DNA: TGTGCCAGCAGACCCGGACAGGAAGAGACCCAGTACTTC

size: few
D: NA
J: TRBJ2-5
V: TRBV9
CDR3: CASSVASSEYQETQYF
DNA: TGTGCCAGCAGCGTAGCCTCTTCTGAGTACCAAGAGACCCAGTACTTC

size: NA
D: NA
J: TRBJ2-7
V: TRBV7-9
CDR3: CASSSTSEEQYF
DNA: TGTGCCAGCAGCTCTACAAGCGAGGAGCAGTACTTC

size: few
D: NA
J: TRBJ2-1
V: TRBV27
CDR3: CASSPDTDGNEQFF
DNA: TGTGCCAGCAGTCCTGACACTGACGGTAATGAGCAGTTCTTC

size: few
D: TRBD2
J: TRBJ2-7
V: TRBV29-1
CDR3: CSGRTSGMNEQYF
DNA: TGCAGCGGGAGGACTAGCGGGATGAACGAGCAGTACTTC

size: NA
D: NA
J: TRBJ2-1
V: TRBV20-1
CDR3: CSASFSGGPYNEQFF
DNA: TGCAGTGCTAGTTTCTCGGGGGGCCCCTACAATGAGCAGTTCTTC

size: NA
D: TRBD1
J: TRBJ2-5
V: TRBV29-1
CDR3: CSVLGQFKETQYF
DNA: TGCAGCGTTTTGGGACAGTTCAAAGAGACCCAGTACTTC

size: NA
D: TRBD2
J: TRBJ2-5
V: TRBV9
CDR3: CASSVGASGTLETQYF
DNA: TGTGCCAGCAGCGTAGGTGCTAGCGGGACCCTGGAGACCCAGTACTTC

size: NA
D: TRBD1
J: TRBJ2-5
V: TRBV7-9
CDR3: CASSSYRGLQETQYF
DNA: TGTGCCAGCAGCTCTTACAGGGGTTTACAAGAGACCCAGTACTTC

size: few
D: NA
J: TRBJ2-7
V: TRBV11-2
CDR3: CASSSGLYEQYF
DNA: TGTGCCAGCAGTTCGGGACTCTACGAGCAGTACTTC

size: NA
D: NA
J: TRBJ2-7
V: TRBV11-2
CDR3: CASSLVAGNEQYF
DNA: TGTGCCAGCAGCTTAGTAGCTGGGAACGAGCAGTACTTC

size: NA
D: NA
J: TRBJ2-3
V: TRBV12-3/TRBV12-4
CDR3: CAGSLRGDAQYF
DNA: TGTGCTGGCAGTTTGAGGGGAGATGCGCAGTATTTT

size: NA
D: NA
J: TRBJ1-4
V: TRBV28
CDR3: CASSFSGGGEKLFF
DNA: TGTGCCAGCAGTTTTTCAGGCGGTGGTGAAAAACTGTTTTTT

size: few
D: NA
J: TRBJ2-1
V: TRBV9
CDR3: CASSVVYNEQFF
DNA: TGTGCCAGCAGCGTAGTTTACAATGAGCAGTTCTTC

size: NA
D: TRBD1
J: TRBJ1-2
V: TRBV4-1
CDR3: CTSSETGGYGYTF
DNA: TGCACCAGCAGCGAGACAGGGGGGTATGGCTACACCTTC

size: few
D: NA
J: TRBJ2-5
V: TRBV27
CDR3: CASSLSKPSGETQYF
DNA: TGTGCCAGCAGTTTATCGAAGCCCTCCGGGGAGACCCAGTACTTC

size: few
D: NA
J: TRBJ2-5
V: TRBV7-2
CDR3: CASSPVTLASSWTQYF
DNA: TGTGCCAGCAGCCCGGTCACTCTAGCGTCCAGTTGGACCCAGTACTTC

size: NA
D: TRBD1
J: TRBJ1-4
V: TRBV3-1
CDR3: CASSRGQGVGREKLFF
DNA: TGTGCCAGCAGCCGCGGACAGGGGGTCGGAAGGGAAAAACTGTTTTTT

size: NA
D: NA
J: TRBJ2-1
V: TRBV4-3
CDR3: CASSQDWYSSYNEQFF
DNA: TGCGCCAGCAGCCAAGATTGGTACAGCTCCTACAATGAGCAGTTCTTC

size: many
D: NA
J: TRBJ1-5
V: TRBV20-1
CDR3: CSAIRKGRNQPQHF
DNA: TGCAGTGCTATTCGAAAGGGGAGGAATCAGCCCCAGCATTTT

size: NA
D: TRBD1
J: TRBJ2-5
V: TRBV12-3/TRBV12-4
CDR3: CASARQGRETQYF
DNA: TGTGCCAGCGCCAGACAGGGGAGAGAGACCCAGTACTTC

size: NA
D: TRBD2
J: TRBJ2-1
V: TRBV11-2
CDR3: CASSSQREHRQFF
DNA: TGTGCCAGCAGCTCCCAGCGGGAGCATCGGCAGTTCTTC

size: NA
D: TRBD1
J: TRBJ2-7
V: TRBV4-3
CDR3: CASSQDGGQGAFEQYF
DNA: TGCGCCAGCAGCCAAGATGGGGGACAGGGGGCCTTCGAGCAGTACTTC

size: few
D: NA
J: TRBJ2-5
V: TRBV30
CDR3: CAWRPRDKYQETQYF
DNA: TGTGCCTGGAGGCCCAGGGACAAGTACCAAGAGACCCAGTACTTC

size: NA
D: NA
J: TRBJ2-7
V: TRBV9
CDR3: CASSVDMGSYEQYF
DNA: TGTGCCAGCAGCGTAGATATGGGCAGCTACGAGCAGTACTTC

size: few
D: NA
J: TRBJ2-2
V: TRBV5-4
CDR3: CASSPNRASPGYTGELFF
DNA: TGTGCCAGCAGCCCTAACCGTGCGAGCCCGGGTTACACCGGGGAGCTGTTTTTT

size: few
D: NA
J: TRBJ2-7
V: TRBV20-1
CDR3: CSARGGIYEQYF
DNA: TGCAGTGCTAGAGGCGGCATTTACGAGCAGTACTTC

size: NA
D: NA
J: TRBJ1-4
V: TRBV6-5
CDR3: CASRAPSTNEKLFF
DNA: TGTGCCAGCAGAGCACCATCAACTAATGAAAAACTGTTTTTT

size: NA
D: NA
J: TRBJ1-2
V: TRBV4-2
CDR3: CASSLGTENYGYTF
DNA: TGTGCCAGCAGCCTGGGTACCGAAAACTATGGCTACACCTTC

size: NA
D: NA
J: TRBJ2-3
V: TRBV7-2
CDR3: CASSLAPSGIPIRTDTQYF
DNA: TGTGCCAGCAGCTTAGCCCCGAGCGGTATCCCTATACGCACAGATACGCAGTATTTT

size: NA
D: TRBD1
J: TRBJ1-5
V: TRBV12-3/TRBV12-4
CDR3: CASSSSLEGAWYQPQHF
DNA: TGTGCCAGCAGTTCCTCCCTGGAGGGGGCATGGTATCAGCCCCAGCATTTT

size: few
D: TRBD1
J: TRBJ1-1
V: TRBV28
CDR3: CASMIGGRNTEAFF
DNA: TGTGCCAGCATGATAGGGGGCAGAAACACTGAAGCTTTCTTT

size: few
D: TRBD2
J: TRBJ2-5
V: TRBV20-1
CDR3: CSALPLAGGETQYF
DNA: TGCAGTGCTCTGCCTTTAGCGGGAGGGGAAACCCAGTACTTC

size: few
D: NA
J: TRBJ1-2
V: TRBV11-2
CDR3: CASSSPRTTRHGYTF
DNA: TGTGCCAGCAGCTCACCCCGGACTACACGGCATGGCTACACCTTC

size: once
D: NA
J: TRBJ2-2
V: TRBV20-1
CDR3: CSAREGYGELFF
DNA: TGCAGTGCTAGAGAAGGGTACGGGGAGCTGTTTTTT